The rows below give T cell receptor beta chains drawn from one sample of a study of brain T cells in children with intractable seizures. TCRdb keeps only in-frame clones here, not all; method: immunoSEQ multiplex PCR. The table records a few hundred thousand clones, about 93% of them present only once. The sample was peripheral blood, taken roughly 5 months after surgery. These TCRs come from a boy less than two years old with tuberous sclerosis and intractable seizures. Both conserved end residues are part of each CDR3. Fields, in order: D gene, clone size, V gene, J gene, CDR3 protein, CDR3 DNA. A D gene is named only where the DNA matches it firmly. Only some rows state a clone size, as once, few, many or a class for expanded clones.

-	-	TRBV19	TRBJ1-1	CASRGGLRTAVGNTEAFF	TGTGCCAGTAGGGGGGGTCTACGGACGGCGGTGGGGAACACTGAAGCTTTCTTT
TRBD1	once	TRBV20-1	TRBJ2-1	CSARGGQRQFF	TGCAGTGCTAGAGGGGGACAGCGACAGTTCTTC
-	-	TRBV5-6	TRBJ2-3	CASSLKMGSSSTDTQYF	TGTGCCAGCAGCTTAAAAATGGGGTCCTCTAGCACAGATACGCAGTATTTT
-	-	TRBV7-3	TRBJ2-2	CASSTTGDGELFF	TGTGCCAGCAGCACGACGGGGGACGGGGAGCTGTTTTTT
-	-	TRBV12-5	TRBJ1-5	CASGLSAGPPQHF	TGTGCTAGTGGTTTGTCCGCGGGGCCTCCCCAGCATTTT
TRBD2	-	TRBV2	TRBJ2-1	CASSDHLLAASYNEQFF	TGTGCCAGCAGTGACCACCTACTAGCGGCCTCCTACAATGAGCAGTTCTTC
-	-	TRBV9	TRBJ1-6	CASSGAGDSPLHF	TGTGCCAGCAGCGGTGCCGGGGATTCACCCCTCCACTTT
-	-	TRBV5-1	TRBJ1-1	CASSLMINTEAFF	TGCGCCAGCAGCTTGATGATTAACACTGAAGCTTTCTTT
-	-	TRBV7-2	TRBJ2-3	CASSLQAPPSTDTQYF	TGTGCCAGCAGCTTACAGGCCCCCCCTAGCACAGATACGCAGTATTTT
-	-	TRBV21-1	TRBJ2-2	CASSSRTRGTGELFF	TGTGCCAGCAGTTCCAGGACTAGGGGCACCGGGGAGCTGTTTTTT
-	-	TRBV7-3	TRBJ1-1	CASSYGMNTEAFF	TGTGCCAGCAGCTACGGCATGAACACTGAAGCTTTCTTT
-	-	TRBV6-5	TRBJ2-7	CASWLTESSYEQYF	TGTGCCAGCTGGCTGACAGAGAGCTCCTACGAGCAGTACTTC
-	-	TRBV7-8	TRBJ1-1	CASIQEGEVVEAFF	TGTGCCAGCATCCAAGAGGGGGAAGTCGTTGAAGCTTTCTTT
-	-	TRBV7-9	TRBJ1-1	CASSPRWGNTEAFF	TGTGCCAGCAGCCCGAGGTGGGGAAACACTGAAGCTTTCTTT
-	-	TRBV24-1	TRBJ2-1	CATSDSGLFREQFF	TGTGCCACCAGTGATTCAGGACTGTTCCGGGAGCAGTTCTTC
-	-	TRBV30	TRBJ1-1	CAWKQWGRWKDGEAFF	TGTGCCTGGAAGCAATGGGGCAGGTGGAAAGACGGGGAAGCTTTCTTT
-	-	TRBV6-5	TRBJ2-7	CASGSAYEQYF	TGTGCCAGCGGCAGTGCCTACGAGCAGTACTTC
TRBD1	-	TRBV30	TRBJ1-1	CAWSADRGTEAFF	TGTGCCTGGAGCGCAGACAGGGGCACTGAAGCTTTCTTT
-	-	TRBV6-1	TRBJ1-5	CASSELQGNQPQHF	TGTGCCAGCAGTGAATTACAGGGCAATCAGCCCCAGCATTTT
TRBD1	-	TRBV19	TRBJ2-2	CASLTDRGNTGELFF	TGTGCCAGTCTTACCGACAGGGGGAACACCGGGGAGCTGTTTTTT
-	-	TRBV5-1	TRBJ1-2	CASRLDGSYGYTF	TGCGCCAGCAGGTTGGACGGCAGTTATGGCTACACCTTC
-	-	TRBV4-1	TRBJ2-3	CASSQDPPGGEFTDTQYF	TGCGCCAGCAGCCAAGATCCGCCGGGGGGCGAGTTCACAGATACGCAGTATTTT
-	-	TRBV6-5	TRBJ1-5	CASSYGSDSNQPQHF	TGTGCCAGCAGTTATGGGTCCGACTCTAATCAGCCCCAGCATTTT
TRBD2	once	TRBV30	TRBJ2-1	CAWSAGTILYNEQFF	TGTGCCTGGAGTGCCGGGACTATCCTCTACAATGAGCAGTTCTTC
TRBD2	-	TRBV19	TRBJ2-7	CASSHHQRGYYEQYF	TGTGCCAGTAGTCACCACCAGCGGGGATACTACGAGCAGTACTTC
-	-	TRBV5-1	TRBJ2-1	CASRPGTGKGNEQFF	TGCGCCAGCAGACCGGGTACAGGGAAGGGCAATGAGCAGTTCTTC
-	-	TRBV4-1	TRBJ1-1	CASSQDGGNTEAFF	TGCGCCAGCAGCCAAGACGGAGGGAACACTGAAGCTTTCTTT
TRBD2	-	TRBV30	TRBJ2-7	CAWMPGTSDYEQYF	TGTGCCTGGATGCCAGGGACTAGCGATTACGAGCAGTACTTC
-	once	TRBV3-1/TRBV3-2	TRBJ2-2	CASSRQGSTGELFF	TGTGCCAGCAGCCGGCAGGGTAGCACCGGGGAGCTGTTTTTT
-	-	TRBV6-1	TRBJ1-2	CASSESQRYYTF	TGTGCCAGCAGTGAAAGTCAGCGCTACTACACCTTC
-	-	TRBV20-1	TRBJ1-2	CSASNGNYGYTF	TGCAGTGCTAGTAACGGAAACTATGGCTACACCTTC
-	-	TRBV13	TRBJ2-5	CASSLSSETQYF	TGTGCCAGCAGCCTCTCGTCGGAGACCCAGTACTTC